The 11 T cell receptor beta chains presented below share a single source sample, sequenced in a study of shared clonotypes between healthy human individuals. Sequencing was performed with immunoSEQ multiplex PCR; in TCRdb, only in-frame clones are kept and a portion is missing. The sample gives about 600,000 clones, about 97% of which show up once; roughly 0.055% is in the top ten. Sequences were obtained from naive CD4+ T cells sorted from blood. Subset here: CD45RA+ positively selected. Receptors were obtained from a woman aged 25 to 45 in good health.

The CDR3 is CASSLRGADTGELFF. The CDR3, as DNA: TGTGCCAGCAGTTTGCGGGGGGCGGACACCGGGGAGCTGTTTTTT. The gene calls are TRBV27 and TRBJ2-2; TRBD2 agrees at 8 bases. The CDR3 covers 15 residues. Looked up from germline, CDR1 is MNHEY and CDR2 is SMNVEV (reference sequence). The J segment lost 3 bases and the V segment lost 3 bases, leaving 3 bases of the junction unmatched.

The table lists this clone with a count of one. The gene calls are TRBV5-1 and TRBJ2-7, with a tentative D call TRBD1 (6 bases). The CDR3 consists of 14 residues. V shed 3 bases and J shed 3 bases, with 13 bases lying between them. Germline values: CDR1 SGHRS, CDR2 YFSETQ. The CDR3 sequence: CASSSGDTFYEQYF. The CDR3 DNA reads TGCGCCAGCAGCTCAGGGGATACGTTCTACGAGCAGTACTTC.

The gene calls are TRBV9 and TRBJ2-3; 8 positions agree with TRBD2. Germline V gives CDR1 SGDLS, CDR2 YYNGEE. The CDR3 is 16 amino acids. The ends lost 0 bases at V and 3 bases at J; junction bases unmatched: 6. CDR3 loop: CASSVGVSGTTDTQYF. The DNA for the CDR3 is TGTGCCAGCAGCGTAGGGGTTAGCGGGACAACAGATACGCAGTATTTT. Filled out from reference TRBV9 and TRBJ2-3, the complete variable domain reads DSGVTQTPKHLITATGQRVTLRCSPRSGDLSVYWYQQSLDQGLQFLIQYYNGEERAKGNILERFSAQQFPDLHSELNLSSLELGDSALYFCASSVGVSGTTDTQYFGPGTRLTVL.

The chain uses TRBV7-3 and TRBJ2-3, with D tentatively TRBD1 (6 bases). The V and J ends lost 2 bases and 4 bases respectively, with 10 bases between them. The CDR3 has 14 residues. Germline V gene sequence: CDR1 SGHTA, CDR2 FQGTGA. The CDR3 here is CASSLAGASDTQYF. CDR3 in DNA: TGTGCCAGCAGCTTAGCAGGGGCTTCAGATACGCAGTATTTT.

The chain links TRBV2 to TRBJ2-1; weak D call: TRBD2 (6 bases). The CDR3 is 16 residues long. V was shortened by 5 bases and J by 2 bases, with 16 bases between the two germline ends. Germline assignment: CDR1 SNHLY and CDR2 FYNNEI. The CDR3 DNA is TGTGCCAGCAGTCTGGGGACTCCACCGCCCTACAATGAGCAGTTCTTC. Translating it yields CASSLGTPPPYNEQFF.

The chain is built from TRBV19 and TRBJ2-2; TRBD1 matches 10 bases. Germline values: CDR1 LNHDA, CDR2 SQIVND (reference sequence). The CDR3 runs to 14 residues. The junction had 7 bases not matched to a gene; V was cut back by 9 bases and J by 6 bases. Here the CDR3 DNA reads TGTGCCAGCAGAGGACAGGGGGAGGCCGGGGAGCTGTTTTTT. Protein product: CASRGQGEAGELFF.

The CDR3: CASSWDREDEQFF. The CDR3 nucleotides are TGTGCCAGCAGCTGGGACAGGGAGGACGAGCAGTTCTTC. The J gene is TRBJ2-1, the V gene TRBV5-8; 9 bases align to TRBD1. The V and J ends lost 3 bases and 10 bases, in that order; junction bases with no gene match: 5. There are 13 residues in the CDR3. From germline, CDR1 is SGHTS and CDR2 YDEGEE.

The chain carries TRBV10-3 and TRBJ1-1, with 10 bases that match TRBD1. This CDR3 comprises 13 residues. V shed 5 bases and J 9 bases; nucleotides not matched to a gene: 6. Germline values: CDR1 ENHRY, CDR2 SYGVKD. The DNA for the CDR3 is TGTGCCATCAGTTCTCCGGGACAGGGGAAAGCTTTCTTT. This encodes CAISSPGQGKAFF.

V is TRBV6-5 and J is TRBJ1-3; 7 bases are shared with TRBD1. V lost 2 bases to trimming and J lost 4 bases; unmatched junction nucleotides: 2. CDR1 is MNHEY, CDR2 SVGAGI, per germline. The CDR3 covers 14 residues. This CDR3 is CASSYLGQGNTIYF. For the CDR3, the DNA is TGTGCCAGCAGTTACCTGGGACAGGGAAACACCATATATTTT.

The chain carries TRBV4-1 and TRBJ1-4; D is undetermined. Germline CDR1 is MGHRA and CDR2 is YSYEKL. Trimming pared 1 base from V and 0 bases from J, leaving 6 bases between. This CDR3 spans 15 amino acids. The CDR3 region is CASSQVTATNEKLFF. In DNA, the CDR3 is TGCGCCAGCAGCCAAGTCACAGCAACTAATGAAAAACTGTTTTTT.

CDR3 sequence (DNA): TGTGCCAGCGGTCTAGCGGGAGGGAACCAAGAGACCCAGTACTTC. This translates into CASGLAGGNQETQYF. The V and J genes are TRBV5-6 and TRBJ2-5; 12 bases are shared with TRBD2. V lost 7 bases to trimming and J lost 0 bases; unmatched junction nucleotides: 4. Germline-derived CDR1 and CDR2 are SGHDT and YYEEEE. The CDR3 is made up of 15 amino acids. The whole variable domain, remainder taken from reference TRBV5-6 and TRBJ2-5, is DAGVTQSPTHLIKTRGQQVTLRCSPKSGHDTVSWYQQALGQGPQFIFQYYEEEERQRGNFPDRFSGHQFPNYSSELNVNALLLGDSALYLCASGLAGGNQETQYFGPGTRLLVL.